This T cell receptor beta chain was profiled in a study of radiotherapy plus CTLA-4 blockade in lung cancer. Data came from immunoSEQ multiplex PCR; TCRdb stores just in-frame clones and leaves some out. The table has 48,000 or so clones, around four fifths seen once. The CDR3 loop spans 12 amino acids. From germline, CDR1 is SGHVS and CDR2 FQNEAQ. With 3 bases removed from V and 1 base from J, the gap between germline ends came to 3 bases. J is TRBJ1-2 and V is TRBV7-8; D unclear. Sequencing was performed on peripheral blood, taken from a patient treated with radiotherapy plus ipilimumab. This receptor was taken from a human donor with non-small cell lung cancer whose response to radiotherapy plus ipilimumab could not be evaluated. The CDR3 DNA follows: TGTGCCAGCAGCTTCCATAACTATGGCTACACCTTC. Protein product: CASSFHNYGYTF.